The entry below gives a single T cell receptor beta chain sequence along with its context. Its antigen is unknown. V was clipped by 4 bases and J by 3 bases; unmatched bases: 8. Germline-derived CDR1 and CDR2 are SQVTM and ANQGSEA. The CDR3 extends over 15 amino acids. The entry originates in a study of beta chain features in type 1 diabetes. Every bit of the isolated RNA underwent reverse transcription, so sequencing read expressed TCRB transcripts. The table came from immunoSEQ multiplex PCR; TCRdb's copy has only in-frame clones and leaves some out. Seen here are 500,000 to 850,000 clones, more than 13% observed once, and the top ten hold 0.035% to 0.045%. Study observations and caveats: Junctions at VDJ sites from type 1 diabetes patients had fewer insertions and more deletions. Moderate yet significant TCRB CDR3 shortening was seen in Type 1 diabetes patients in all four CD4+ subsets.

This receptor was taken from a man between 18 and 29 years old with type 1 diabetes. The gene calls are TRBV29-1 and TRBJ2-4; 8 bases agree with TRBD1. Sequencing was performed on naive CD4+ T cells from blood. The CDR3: CSVAGQGWFKNIQYF. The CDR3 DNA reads TGCAGCGTTGCCGGACAGGGATGGTTCAAAAACATTCAGTACTTC.